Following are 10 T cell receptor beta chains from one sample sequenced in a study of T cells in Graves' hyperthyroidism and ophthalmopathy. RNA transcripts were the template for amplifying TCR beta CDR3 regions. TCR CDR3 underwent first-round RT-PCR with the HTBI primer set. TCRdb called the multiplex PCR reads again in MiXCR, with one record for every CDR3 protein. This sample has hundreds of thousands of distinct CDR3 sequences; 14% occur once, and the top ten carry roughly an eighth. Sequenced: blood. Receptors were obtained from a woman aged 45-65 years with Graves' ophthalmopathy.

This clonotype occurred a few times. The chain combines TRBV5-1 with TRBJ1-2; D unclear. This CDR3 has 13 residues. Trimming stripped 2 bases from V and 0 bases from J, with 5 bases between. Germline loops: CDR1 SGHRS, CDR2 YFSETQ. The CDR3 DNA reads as TGCGCCAGCAGCTTTCTAGCTAACTATGGCTACACCTTC. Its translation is CASSFLANYGYTF.

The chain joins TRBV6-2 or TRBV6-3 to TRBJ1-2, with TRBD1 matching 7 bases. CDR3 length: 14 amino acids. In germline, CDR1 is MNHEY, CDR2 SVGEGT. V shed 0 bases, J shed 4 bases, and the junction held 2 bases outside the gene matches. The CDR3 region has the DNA TGTGCCAGCAGTTACTCAGGGGGCGGCTATGGCTACACCTTC. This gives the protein CASSYSGGGYGYTF.

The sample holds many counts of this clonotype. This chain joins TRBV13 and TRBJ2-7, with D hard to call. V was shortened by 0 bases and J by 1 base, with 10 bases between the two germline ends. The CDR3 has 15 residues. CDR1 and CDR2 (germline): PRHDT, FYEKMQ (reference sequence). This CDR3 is CASSLGRTASYEQYF. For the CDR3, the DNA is TGTGCCAGCAGCTTAGGCCGGACGGCTTCCTACGAGCAGTACTTC.

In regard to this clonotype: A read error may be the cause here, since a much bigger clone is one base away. The CDR3 loop is CAISDRLARTYNEQFF. DNA for the CDR3: TGTGCCATCAGTGACAGACTAGCGAGAACCTACAATGAGCAGTTCTTC. The chain has TRBV10-3 and TRBJ2-1; TRBD2 matches 8 bases. Germline assignment: CDR1 ENHRY and CDR2 SYGVKD. The CDR3 totals 16 residues. The V and J ends lost 3 bases and 2 bases, in that order; junction bases with no gene match: 6.

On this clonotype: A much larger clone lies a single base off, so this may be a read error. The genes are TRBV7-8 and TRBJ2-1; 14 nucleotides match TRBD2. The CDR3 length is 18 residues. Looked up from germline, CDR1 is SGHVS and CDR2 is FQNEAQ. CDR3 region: CASSFSGTSGSSYNGQFF. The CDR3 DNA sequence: TGTGCCAGCAGCTTTAGTGGGACTAGCGGGAGCTCCTACAATGGGCAGTTCTTC.

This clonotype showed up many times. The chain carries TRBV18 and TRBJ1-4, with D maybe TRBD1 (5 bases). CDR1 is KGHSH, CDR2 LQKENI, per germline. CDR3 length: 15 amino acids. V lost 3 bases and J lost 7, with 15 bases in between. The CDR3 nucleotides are TGTGCCAGCTCACCCGGTTGGGACGGATCTGAAAAACTGTTTTTT. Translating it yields CASSPGWDGSEKLFF.

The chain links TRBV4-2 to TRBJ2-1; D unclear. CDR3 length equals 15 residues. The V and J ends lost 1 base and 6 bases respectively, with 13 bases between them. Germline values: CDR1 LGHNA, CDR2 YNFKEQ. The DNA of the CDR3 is TGTGCCAGCAGCCAAGGGATGGGAATGCCCAATGAGCAGTTCTTC. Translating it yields CASSQGMGMPNEQFF.

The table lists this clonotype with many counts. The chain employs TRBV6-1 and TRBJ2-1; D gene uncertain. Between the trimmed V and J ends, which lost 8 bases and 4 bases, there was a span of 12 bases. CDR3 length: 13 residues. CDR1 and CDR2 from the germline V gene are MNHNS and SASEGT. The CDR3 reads CASRISQYNEQFF. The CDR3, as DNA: TGTGCCAGCCGAATATCGCAGTACAATGAGCAGTTCTTC.

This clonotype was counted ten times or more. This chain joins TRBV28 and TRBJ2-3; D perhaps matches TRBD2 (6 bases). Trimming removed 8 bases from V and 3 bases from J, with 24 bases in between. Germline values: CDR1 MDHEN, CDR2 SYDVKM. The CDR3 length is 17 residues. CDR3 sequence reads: CASRQRRGRSPTDTQYF. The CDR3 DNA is TGTGCCAGCCGTCAGAGGAGGGGTCGGTCTCCAACAGATACGCAGTATTTT.

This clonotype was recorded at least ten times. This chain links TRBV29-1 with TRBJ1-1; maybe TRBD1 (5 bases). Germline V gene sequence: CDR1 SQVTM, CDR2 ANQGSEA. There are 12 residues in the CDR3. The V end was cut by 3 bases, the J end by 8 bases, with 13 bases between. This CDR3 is CSVDGTETEAFF. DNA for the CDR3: TGCAGCGTTGACGGGACGGAGACGGAAGCTTTCTTT.